Following are 6 T cell receptor beta chains from one sample sequenced in a study of blood T cell repertoires in COVID-19. Here immunoSEQ multiplex PCR was the method, and the copy in TCRdb shows in-frame clones only, minus some. Among 280,000 or so clones, 85% were seen once, and the ten largest hold 2.5% to 3%. The source material was PBMCs or T cells enriched from blood (not recorded which). These receptors all come from a woman in her 50s who had recovered from COVID-19.

This clone was seen just once. J is TRBJ2-1 and V is TRBV7-9, with 8 bases that match TRBD1. The germline gives CDR1 SEHNR, CDR2 FQNEAQ (reference sequence). J gave up 2 bases and V 5 bases, and 8 bases lay outside the gene matches. The CDR3 covers 16 residues. The chain's CDR3 is CASSPRQGYAYNEQFF. In DNA, the CDR3 is TGTGCCAGCAGCCCTCGACAGGGGTATGCCTACAATGAGCAGTTCTTC. Combining the CDR3 with reference TRBV7-9 and TRBJ2-1 gives the whole variable domain DTGVSQNPRHKITKRGQNVTFRCDPISEHNRLYWYRQTLGQGPEFLTYFQNEAQLEKSRLLSDRFSAERPKGSFSTLEIQRTEQGDSAMYLCASSPRQGYAYNEQFFGPGTRLTVL.

CDR3 sequence (DNA): TGCGCCAGCAGCCGATACGACAGGGGGAATCAGCCCCAGCATTTT. This encodes CASSRYDRGNQPQHF. V and J are TRBV4-1 and TRBJ1-5; the match to TRBD1 covers 9 bases. The V gene's germline CDR1 is MGHRA and CDR2 YSYEKL. After removal of 4 bases from V and 4 bases from J, the junction contained 5 bases not matched to a gene. The CDR3 is 15 residues long.

The rearrangement uses TRBV20-1 and TRBJ2-3; D not certain. Germline CDR1 and CDR2: DFQATT and SNEGSKA (reference sequence). This CDR3 is 11 amino acids long. V was pared by 6 bases and J by 6 bases, with 10 bases between. CDR3: CSALPSDTQYF. As DNA, the CDR3 is TGCAGTGCCCTACCCTCGGATACGCAGTATTTT.

The CDR3 nucleotides are TGTGCCAGTAGTATTCCCGGGAGTGGGACCCAGTACTTC. It codes for CASSIPGSGTQYF. The chain combines TRBV19 with TRBJ2-5; D may be TRBD2 (6 bases). The CDR3 is made up of 13 amino acids. Germline loops: CDR1 LNHDA, CDR2 SQIVND (reference sequence). Trimming stripped 3 bases from V and 7 bases from J, with 12 bases between.

The rearrangement links TRBV28 to TRBJ2-7; D uncertain. Trimming left V 1 base short and J 9 bases short, with 7 bases between. The CDR3 is made up of 11 amino acids. Germline CDR1 MDHEN, CDR2 SYDVKM. CDR3 nucleotides: TGTGCCAGCAGTTTATACCTCGGGCAGTACTTC. It encodes CASSLYLGQYF.

This clone was picked up one time. The V and J genes are TRBV7-2 and TRBJ2-2, with 12 bases fitting TRBD2. The junction had 12 bases not matched to a gene; V was cut back by 6 bases and J by 7 bases. Germline lookup yields CDR1 SGHTA and CDR2 FQGNSA. The length of the CDR3 is 17 residues. The CDR3 sequence: CASRLRSSGRAGGELFF. For the CDR3, the DNA is TGTGCCAGCAGGCTAAGATCTAGCGGGAGGGCCGGCGGGGAGCTGTTTTTT.